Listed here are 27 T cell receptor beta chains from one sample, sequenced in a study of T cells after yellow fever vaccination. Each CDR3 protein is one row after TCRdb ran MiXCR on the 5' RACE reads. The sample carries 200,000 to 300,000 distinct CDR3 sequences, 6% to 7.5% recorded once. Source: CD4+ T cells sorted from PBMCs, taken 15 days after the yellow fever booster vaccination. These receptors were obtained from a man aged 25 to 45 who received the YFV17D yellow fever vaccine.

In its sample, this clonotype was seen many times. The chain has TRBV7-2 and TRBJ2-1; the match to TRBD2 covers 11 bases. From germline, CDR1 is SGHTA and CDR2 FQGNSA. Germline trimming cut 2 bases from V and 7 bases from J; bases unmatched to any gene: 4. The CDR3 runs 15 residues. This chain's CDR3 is CASSLTSGSTNEQFF. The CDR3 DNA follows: TGTGCCAGCAGCTTAACTAGCGGGAGTACTAATGAGCAGTTCTTC.

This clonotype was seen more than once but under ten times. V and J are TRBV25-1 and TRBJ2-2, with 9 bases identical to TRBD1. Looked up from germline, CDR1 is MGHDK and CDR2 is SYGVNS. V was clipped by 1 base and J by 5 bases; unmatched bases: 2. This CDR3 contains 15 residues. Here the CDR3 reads CASSEWTGVTGELFF. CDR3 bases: TGTGCCAGCAGTGAATGGACAGGGGTGACCGGGGAGCTGTTTTTT.

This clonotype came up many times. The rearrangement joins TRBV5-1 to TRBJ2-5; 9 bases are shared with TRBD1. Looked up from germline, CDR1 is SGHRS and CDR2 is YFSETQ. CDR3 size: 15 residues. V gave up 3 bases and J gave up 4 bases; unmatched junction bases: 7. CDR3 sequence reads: CASSSGTGRGETQYF. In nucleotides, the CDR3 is TGCGCCAGCAGCTCGGGGACAGGGCGGGGAGAGACCCAGTACTTC.

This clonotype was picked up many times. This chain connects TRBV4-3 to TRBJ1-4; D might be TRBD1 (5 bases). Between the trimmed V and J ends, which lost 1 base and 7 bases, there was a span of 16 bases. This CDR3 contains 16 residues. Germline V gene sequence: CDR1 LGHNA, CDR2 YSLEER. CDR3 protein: CASSQGSGIIGEKLFF. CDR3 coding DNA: TGCGCCAGCAGCCAAGGGTCAGGGATAATCGGTGAAAAACTGTTTTTT.

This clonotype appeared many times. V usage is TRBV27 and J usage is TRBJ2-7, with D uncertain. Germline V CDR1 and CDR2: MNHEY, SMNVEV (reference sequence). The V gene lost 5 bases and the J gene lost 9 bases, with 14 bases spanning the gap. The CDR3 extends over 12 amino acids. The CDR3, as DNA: TGTGCCAGCAGTACCTACCCTTTTGGGCAGTACTTC. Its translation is CASSTYPFGQYF.

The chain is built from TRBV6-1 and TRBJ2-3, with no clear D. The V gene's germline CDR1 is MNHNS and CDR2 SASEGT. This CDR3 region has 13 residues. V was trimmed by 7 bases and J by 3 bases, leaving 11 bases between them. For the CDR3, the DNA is TGTGCCAGCAAGCCACAGATAACAGATACGCAGTATTTT. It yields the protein CASKPQITDTQYF.

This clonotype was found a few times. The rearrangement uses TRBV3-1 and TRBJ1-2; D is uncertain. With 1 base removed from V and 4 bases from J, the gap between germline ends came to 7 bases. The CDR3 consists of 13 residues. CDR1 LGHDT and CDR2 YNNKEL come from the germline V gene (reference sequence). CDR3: CASSQAVFYGYTF. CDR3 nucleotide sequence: TGTGCCAGCAGCCAAGCCGTGTTCTATGGCTACACCTTC.

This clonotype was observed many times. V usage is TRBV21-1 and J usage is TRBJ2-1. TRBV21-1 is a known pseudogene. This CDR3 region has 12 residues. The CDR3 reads CASSSRGRKEFF. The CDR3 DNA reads TGTGCCAGCAGCAGCCGAGGAAGGAAGGAGTTCTTC.

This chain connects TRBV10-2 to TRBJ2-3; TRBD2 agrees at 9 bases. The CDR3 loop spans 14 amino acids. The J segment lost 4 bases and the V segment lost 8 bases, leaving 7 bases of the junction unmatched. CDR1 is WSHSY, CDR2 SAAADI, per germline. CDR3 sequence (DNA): TGCGCCAGCGGATTAGCGGGAGCGCCAGATACGCAGTATTTT. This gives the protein CASGLAGAPDTQYF.

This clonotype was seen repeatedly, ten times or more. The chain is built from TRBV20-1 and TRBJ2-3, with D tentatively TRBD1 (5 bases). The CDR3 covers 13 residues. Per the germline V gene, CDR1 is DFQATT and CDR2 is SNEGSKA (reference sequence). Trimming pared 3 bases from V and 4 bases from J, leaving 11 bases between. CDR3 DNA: TGCAGTGCTAGGGGGCAGGGATCAGATACGCAGTATTTT. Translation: CSARGQGSDTQYF.

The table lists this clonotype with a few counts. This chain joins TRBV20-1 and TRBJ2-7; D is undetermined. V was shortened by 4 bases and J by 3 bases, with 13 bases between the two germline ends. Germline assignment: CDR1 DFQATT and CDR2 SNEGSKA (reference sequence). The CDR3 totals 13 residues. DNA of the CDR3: TGCAGTGCTAACCAGGAAGTAGGCTACGAGCAGTACTTC. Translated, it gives CSANQEVGYEQYF.

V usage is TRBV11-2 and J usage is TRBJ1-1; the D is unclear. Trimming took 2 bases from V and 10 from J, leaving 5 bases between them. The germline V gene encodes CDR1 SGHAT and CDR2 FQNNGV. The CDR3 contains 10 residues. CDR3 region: CASSLLRAFF. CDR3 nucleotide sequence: TGTGCCAGCAGCTTACTTCGAGCTTTCTTT.

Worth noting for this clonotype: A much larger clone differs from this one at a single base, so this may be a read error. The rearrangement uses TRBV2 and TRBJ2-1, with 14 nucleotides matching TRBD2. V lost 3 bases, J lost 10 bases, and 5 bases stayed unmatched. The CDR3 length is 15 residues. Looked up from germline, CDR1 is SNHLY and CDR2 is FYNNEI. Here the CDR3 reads CASSDTGTSGSEQFF. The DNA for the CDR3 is TGTGCCAGCAGTGATACCGGGACTAGCGGGAGCGAGCAGTTCTTC. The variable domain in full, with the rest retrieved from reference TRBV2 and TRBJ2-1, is EPEVTQTPSHQVTQMGQEVILRCVPISNHLYFYWYRQILGQKVEFLVSFYNNEISEKSEIFDDQFSVERPDGSNFTLKIRSTKLEDSAMYFCASSDTGTSGSEQFFGPGTRLTVL.

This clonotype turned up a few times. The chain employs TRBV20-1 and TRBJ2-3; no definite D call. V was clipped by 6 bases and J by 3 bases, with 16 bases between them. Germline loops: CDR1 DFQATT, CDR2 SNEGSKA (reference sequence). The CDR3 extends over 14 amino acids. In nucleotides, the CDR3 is TGCAGTGCCATACGTGGTACCCCGACAGATACGCAGTATTTT. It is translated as CSAIRGTPTDTQYF.

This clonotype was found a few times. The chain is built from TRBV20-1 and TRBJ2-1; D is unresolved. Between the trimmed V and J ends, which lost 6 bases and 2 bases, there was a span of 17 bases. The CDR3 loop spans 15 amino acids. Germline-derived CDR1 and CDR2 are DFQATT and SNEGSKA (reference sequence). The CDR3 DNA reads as TGCAGTGCCTCCCTGGACGGATGGCCCTACAATGAGCAGTTCTTC. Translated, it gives CSASLDGWPYNEQFF.

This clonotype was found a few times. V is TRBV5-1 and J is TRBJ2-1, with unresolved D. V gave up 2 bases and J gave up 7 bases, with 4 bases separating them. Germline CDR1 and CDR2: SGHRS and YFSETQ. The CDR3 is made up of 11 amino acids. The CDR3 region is CASSFTNEQFF. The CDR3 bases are TGCGCCAGCAGCTTTACTAATGAGCAGTTCTTC.

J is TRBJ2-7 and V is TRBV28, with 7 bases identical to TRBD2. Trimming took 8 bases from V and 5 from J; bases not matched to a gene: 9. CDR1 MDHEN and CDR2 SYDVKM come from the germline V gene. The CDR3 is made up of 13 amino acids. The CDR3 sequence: CASYSGRNHEQYF. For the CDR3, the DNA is TGTGCCAGCTATAGCGGGCGGAACCACGAGCAGTACTTC.

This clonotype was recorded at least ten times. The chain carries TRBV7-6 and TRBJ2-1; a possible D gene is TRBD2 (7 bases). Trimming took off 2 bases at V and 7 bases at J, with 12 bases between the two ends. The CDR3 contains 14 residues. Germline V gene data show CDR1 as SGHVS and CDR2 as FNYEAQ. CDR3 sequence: CASSLRGGRNEQFF. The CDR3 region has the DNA TGTGCCAGCAGCTTAAGGGGGGGGAGAAATGAGCAGTTCTTC.

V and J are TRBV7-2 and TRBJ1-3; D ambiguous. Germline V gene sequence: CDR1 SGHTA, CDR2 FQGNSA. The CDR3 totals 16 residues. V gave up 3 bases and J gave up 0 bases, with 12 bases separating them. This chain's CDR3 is CASSFAAQSSGNTIYF. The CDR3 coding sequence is TGTGCCAGCAGCTTCGCAGCTCAGAGCTCTGGAAACACCATATATTTT.

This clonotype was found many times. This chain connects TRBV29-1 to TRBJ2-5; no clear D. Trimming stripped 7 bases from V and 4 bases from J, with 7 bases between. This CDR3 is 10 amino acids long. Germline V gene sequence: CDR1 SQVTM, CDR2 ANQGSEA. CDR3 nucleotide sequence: TGCAGCGGAGGACCAGAGACCCAGTACTTC. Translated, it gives CSGGPETQYF. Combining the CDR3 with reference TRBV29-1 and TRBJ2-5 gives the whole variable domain SAVISQKPSRDICQRGTSLTIQCQVDSQVTMMFWYRQQPGQSLTLIATANQGSEATYESGFVIDKFPISRPNLTFSTLTVSNMSPEDSSIYLCSGGPETQYFGPGTRLLVL.

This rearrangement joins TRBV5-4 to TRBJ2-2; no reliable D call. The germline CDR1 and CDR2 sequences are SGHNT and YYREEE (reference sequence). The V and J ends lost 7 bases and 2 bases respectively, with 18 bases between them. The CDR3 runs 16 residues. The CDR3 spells CASRRSGGLNTGELFF. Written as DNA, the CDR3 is TGTGCCAGCCGCCGGTCGGGTGGTTTAAACACCGGGGAGCTGTTTTTT.

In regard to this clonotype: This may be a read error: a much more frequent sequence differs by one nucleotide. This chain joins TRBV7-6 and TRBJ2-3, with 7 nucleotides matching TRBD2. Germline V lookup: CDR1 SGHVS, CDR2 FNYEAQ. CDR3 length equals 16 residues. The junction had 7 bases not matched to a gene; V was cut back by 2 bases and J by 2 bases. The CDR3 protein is CASSLRREAHTDTQYF. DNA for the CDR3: TGTGCCAGCAGCTTAAGACGGGAGGCTCACACAGATACGCAGTATTTT.

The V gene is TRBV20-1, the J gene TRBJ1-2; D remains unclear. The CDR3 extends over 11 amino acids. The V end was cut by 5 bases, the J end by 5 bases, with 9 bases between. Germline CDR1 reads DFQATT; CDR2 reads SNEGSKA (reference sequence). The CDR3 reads CSAVREYGYTF. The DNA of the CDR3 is TGCAGTGCTGTCCGGGAGTATGGCTACACCTTC.

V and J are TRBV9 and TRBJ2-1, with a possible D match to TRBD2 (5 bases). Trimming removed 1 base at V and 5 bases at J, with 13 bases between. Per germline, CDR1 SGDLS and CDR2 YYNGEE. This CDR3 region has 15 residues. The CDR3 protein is CASSVTGFYNNEQFF. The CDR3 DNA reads TGTGCCAGCAGCGTAACGGGGTTCTACAACAATGAGCAGTTCTTC.

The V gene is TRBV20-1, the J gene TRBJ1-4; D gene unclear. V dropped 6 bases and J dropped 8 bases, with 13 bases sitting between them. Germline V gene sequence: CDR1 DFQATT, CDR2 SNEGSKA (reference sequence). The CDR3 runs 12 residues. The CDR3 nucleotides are TGCAGTGCCTCGGGTGGTGTAGAAAAACTGTTTTTT. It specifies CSASGGVEKLFF.

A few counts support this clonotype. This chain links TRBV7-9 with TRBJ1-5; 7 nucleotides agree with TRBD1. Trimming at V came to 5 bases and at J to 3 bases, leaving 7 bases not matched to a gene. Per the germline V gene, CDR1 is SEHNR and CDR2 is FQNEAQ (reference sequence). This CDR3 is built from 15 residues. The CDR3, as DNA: TGTGCCAGCAGCCAACAGGGGCCCCCCAATCAGCCCCAGCATTTT. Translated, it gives CASSQQGPPNQPQHF.

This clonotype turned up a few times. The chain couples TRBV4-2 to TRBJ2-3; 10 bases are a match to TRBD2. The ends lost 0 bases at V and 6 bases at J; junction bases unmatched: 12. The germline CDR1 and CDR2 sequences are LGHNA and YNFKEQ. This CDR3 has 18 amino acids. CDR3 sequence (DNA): TGTGCCAGCAGCCAAGAGCCTAGCGGGAGTGGTGGTTCGGATACGCAGTATTTT. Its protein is CASSQEPSGSGGSDTQYF.